Shown below are 3 T cell receptor beta chains from a single sample sequenced in a study of monozygotic twins with inflammatory bowel disease. TCRdb re-called the 5' RACE reads and shows each CDR3 protein once, DNA omitted. The listing records about 450,000 distinct CDR3 sequences. Source material: blood. The receptors were sampled from a human donor with ulcerative colitis or Crohn's disease, or a healthy co-twin of an affected twin (not recorded which).

The J gene is TRBJ1-6, the V gene TRBV30. Germline V gene sequence: CDR1 GTSNPN, CDR2 SVGIG (reference sequence). This CDR3 has 13 residues. The CDR3 reads CAWSPVGNSPLHF.

The chain links TRBV28 to TRBJ2-3; TCRdb's D gene call, TRBD1, goes unchecked for lack of DNA. The germline V gene encodes CDR1 MDHEN and CDR2 SYDVKM. The CDR3 has 12 residues. This CDR3 reads CASSFRADTQYF.

The rearrangement uses TRBV3-1 and TRBJ1-1; with no DNA, the TCRdb D assignment of TRBD1 cannot be verified. The CDR3 totals 13 residues. Germline CDR1 LGHDT, CDR2 YNNKEL (reference sequence). The CDR3 sequence: CASSRGGGTEAFF. The entire variable domain, with the rest obtained from reference TRBV3-1 and TRBJ1-1, is as follows: DTAVSQTPKYLVTQMGNDKSIKCEQNLGHDTMYWYKQDSKKFLKIMFSYNNKELIINETVPNRFSPKSPDKAHLNLHINSLELGDSAVYFCASSRGGGTEAFFGQGTRLTVV.